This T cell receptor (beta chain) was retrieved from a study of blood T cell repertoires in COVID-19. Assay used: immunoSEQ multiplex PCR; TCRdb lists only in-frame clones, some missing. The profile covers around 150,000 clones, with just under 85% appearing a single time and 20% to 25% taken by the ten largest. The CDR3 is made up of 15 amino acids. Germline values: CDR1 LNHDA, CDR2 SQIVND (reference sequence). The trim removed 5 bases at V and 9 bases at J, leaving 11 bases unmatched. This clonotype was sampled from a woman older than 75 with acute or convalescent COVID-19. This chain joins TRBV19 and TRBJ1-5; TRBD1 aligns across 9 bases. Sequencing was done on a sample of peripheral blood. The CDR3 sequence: CASSDLPGQGLPQHF. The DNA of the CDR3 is TGTGCCAGTAGTGACTTACCGGGACAGGGTTTGCCCCAGCATTTT.